The rows below give T cell receptor beta chains drawn from one sample of a study of T cell responses to AZD1222 COVID-19 vaccine. The assay was immunoSEQ multiplex PCR, and TCRdb's table has in-frame clones only and misses some. The sample has about 130,000 clones, roughly 89% seen once; the top ten hold 1.9%. The sample consisted of peripheral blood, taken on day 0 of AZD1222 vaccination. These receptors came from an adult in good health. The conserved cysteine and the conserved F or W are not part of the CDR3 here. Each record gives: CDR3 protein, V gene, J gene.

AWSEHRGRLLYGYT	TRBV30	TRBJ1-2
ASSEWRWDRGGNQPQH	TRBV6-1	TRBJ1-5
ASSFQHRDTLRGYT	TRBV28	TRBJ1-2
ATSRDSGTLFEAF	TRBV15	TRBJ1-1
ASSFSGNYGYT	TRBV7-9	TRBJ1-2
ASSQEGSMGVTGELF	TRBV4-3	TRBJ2-2
ASSYSRRGGDSPLH	TRBV6-6	TRBJ1-6
ASGPGLSSYNEQF	TRBV5-1	TRBJ2-1
ASSLDPAGNTIY	TRBV5-1	TRBJ1-3
ASSLYRGRSSYEQY	TRBV28	TRBJ2-7
ASSVSGGGDNEQF	TRBV9	TRBJ2-1
ASRTIQGDTQPQH	TRBV19	TRBJ1-5
ASSVGLYTEAF	TRBV9	TRBJ1-1
ASSYGLAGNQETQY	TRBV5-1	TRBJ2-5
ASSQLEAGVYNEQF	TRBV3-1/TRBV3-2	TRBJ2-1
ASSPRQGASTEAF	TRBV7-2	TRBJ1-1
ASSSGGNRQPQH	TRBV5-6	TRBJ1-5
ASSSDRDRANSPLH	TRBV28	TRBJ1-6
ASSQDWTANSEKLF	TRBV14	TRBJ1-4
ASTRFPGTNTEAF	TRBV5-1	TRBJ1-1
ASSPKGTTGSSGNTIY	TRBV18	TRBJ1-3
ATSRGGGSSYGYT	TRBV15	TRBJ1-2
ASSLQGYEQY	TRBV28	TRBJ2-7
ASTQQGAHTDTQY	TRBV3-1/TRBV3-2	TRBJ2-3
ASSLTLGQVNTEAF	TRBV11-2	TRBJ1-1
ASSKDRTGWNTEAF	TRBV7-2	TRBJ1-1
ASSQLTGDEQY	TRBV3-1/TRBV3-2	TRBJ2-7
ASTLRTADYGYT	TRBV6-5	TRBJ1-2
ASSPLKGNTEAF	TRBV7-2	TRBJ1-1
ASSLDGVSYNSPLH	TRBV5-5	TRBJ1-6
ASSYGRELADTQY	TRBV6-2/TRBV6-3	TRBJ2-3
ASSEYKSGYT	TRBV25-1	TRBJ1-2
SALIQTGIGQPQH	TRBV29-1	TRBJ1-5
AIRAGSKGVTDTQY	TRBV10-3	TRBJ2-3
ASSPVLSGANVLT	TRBV5-6	TRBJ2-6
ASSPLGGDDQPQH	TRBV18	TRBJ1-5
ASSPPRAGTGNTEAF	TRBV11-2	TRBJ1-1
ASGPQGPGANVLT	TRBV19	TRBJ2-6
ASSPYRRGSYNSPLH	TRBV27	TRBJ1-6
ASSSTGHYGYT	TRBV7-3	TRBJ1-2
ASSVATASNYGYT	TRBV9	TRBJ1-2
ASSVVSGGRTDTQY	TRBV9	TRBJ2-3
ASSSNQGSQPQH	TRBV5-6	TRBJ1-5
ASSLYGGAEAF	TRBV27	TRBJ1-1
ACDSSYEQY	TRBV30	TRBJ2-7
ASSVQKNTEAF	TRBV5-1	TRBJ1-1
ASTDSLGELF	TRBV10-2	TRBJ2-2
ASIPHRQRGGLTLETQY	TRBV28	TRBJ2-5
AISESTRQNNQPQH	TRBV10-3	TRBJ1-5
ASSVGLALVNEQF	TRBV11-3	TRBJ2-1
ASSSAGLSSYEQY	TRBV11-2	TRBJ2-7